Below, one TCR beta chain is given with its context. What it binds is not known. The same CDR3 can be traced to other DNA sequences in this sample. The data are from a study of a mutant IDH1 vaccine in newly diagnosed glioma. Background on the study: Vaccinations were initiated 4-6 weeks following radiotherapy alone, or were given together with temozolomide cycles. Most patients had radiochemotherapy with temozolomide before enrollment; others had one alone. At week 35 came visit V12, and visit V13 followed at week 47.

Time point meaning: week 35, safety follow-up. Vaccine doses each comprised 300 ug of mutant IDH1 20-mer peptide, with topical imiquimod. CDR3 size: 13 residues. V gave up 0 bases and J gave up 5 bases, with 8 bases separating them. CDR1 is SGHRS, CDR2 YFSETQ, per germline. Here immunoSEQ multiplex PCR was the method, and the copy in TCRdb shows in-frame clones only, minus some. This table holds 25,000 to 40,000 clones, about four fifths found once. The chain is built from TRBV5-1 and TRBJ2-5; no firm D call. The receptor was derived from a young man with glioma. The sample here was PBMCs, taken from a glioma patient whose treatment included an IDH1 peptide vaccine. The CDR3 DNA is TGCGCCAGCAGCTTGGGCCAACGGGAGACCCAGTACTTC. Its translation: CASSLGQRETQYF.